Included here is one T cell receptor beta chain sequence, with context. Losses at the gene ends were 1 base for V and 6 bases for J; bases not matched to a gene: 5. Looked up from germline, CDR1 is MNHNS and CDR2 is SASEGT. There are 15 residues in the CDR3. This table comes from immunoSEQ multiplex PCR, and its TCRdb copy is limited to in-frame clones, with some not included. This sample carries tens of thousands of clones, roughly 86% of them seen once, and the ten largest clones take roughly 4.6%. This record comes from a study of technical replicates of blood from a few donors. The TCR was taken from a human donor in good health. Some clones in this sample may be carry-over from other donors' samples. The genes are TRBV6-1 and TRBJ2-3; 9 bases fit TRBD2. The sample taken for sequencing was PBMCs. CDR3 loop: CASSEEAGGRDTQYF. The CDR3 coding sequence is TGTGCCAGCAGTGAAGAGGCGGGAGGGCGGGATACGCAGTATTTT.